This T cell receptor beta chain emerged from a study of shared clonotypes between healthy human individuals. The investigators split CD4+ cells into a CD45RA+ naive subset and a CD45RA-negative memory subset. Study-wide points: Across a handful of donors, naive CD4 shared 5% to 6%, naive CD8 around 4%, memory CD4 over 2%, memory CD8 0.4%. There were few donors, and this limited the genetic and exposure-history diversity represented.

TCRdb's copy holds only in-frame clones and misses some; the assay was immunoSEQ multiplex PCR. Of hundreds of thousands of clones detected, less than 96% appear once; the ten largest clones hold roughly 0.06%. With respect to this clone: Antigen: not known.

Germline assignment: CDR1 LGHNA and CDR2 YNFKEQ. The trim removed 1 base at V and 3 bases at J, leaving 8 bases unmatched. This CDR3 has 18 amino acids. Material: naive CD4+ T cells sorted from blood. As to subset: CD45RA+ positively selected. This chain links TRBV4-2 with TRBJ2-4; 11 positions agree with TRBD2. The source is a woman aged 25 to 45 in good health. DNA for the CDR3: TGTGCCAGCAGCCAAGCTATGGGACTAGCGGTGGGCAAAAACATTCAGTACTTC. Its translation is CASSQAMGLAVGKNIQYF.